The source of this TCR beta chain is a study of post-analysis software for immune sequencing data. The study's findings and limits: Patients had higher frequencies than controls of a few TRBV segments, including TRBV5-6, TRBV5-1 and TRBV20-1.

In this sample, this clonotype turned up a few times. Its target is unknown. TCR beta libraries were prepared from cDNA with unique molecular identifiers. Around 460,000 cDNA molecules came from around 1 to 9.1 million T cells. TCRdb ran MiXCR on the PCR reads and lists one entry per CDR3 protein. The sample has around 440,000 distinct CDR3 sequences, 45% seen once. CDR1 is MDHEN and CDR2 is SYDVKM in the germline V gene. V was cut by 3 bases and J by 0 bases, with 11 bases left in between. The CDR3 spans 15 residues. The sample consisted of blood. The TCR originated in a girl aged 10-17 years with multiple sclerosis. This sequence joins TRBV28 and TRBJ1-1; D may be TRBD1 (5 bases). CDR3 amino acids: CASSFPQGLNTEAFF. CDR3 nucleotides: TGTGCCAGCAGTTTCCCGCAGGGATTGAACACTGAAGCTTTCTTT.